This is a list of T cell receptor beta chains from one sample in a study of cytomegalovirus exposure and HLA in healthy donors. Sequencing was performed with immunoSEQ multiplex PCR; in TCRdb, only in-frame clones are kept and a portion is missing. The sample has 200,000 or so clones; around 80% are singletons. The sequenced sample consisted of PBMCs. The origin of the receptors is a girl aged 2-10 years in good health and CMV-seronegative. CDR3s include the opening cysteine and the closing phenylalanine or tryptophan. A D gene is named only where the DNA matches it firmly. Clone size is shown for a subset of rows, as once, few, many or a class of expanded clone.

j_call | v_call | d_call | clone_size | cdr3_aa | cdr3_nt
TRBJ2-7 | TRBV2 | TRBD2 | - | CASSEGLAGEAYEQYF | TGTGCCAGCAGTGAGGGACTAGCGGGGGAGGCCTACGAGCAGTACTTC
TRBJ1-1 | TRBV29-1 | - | few | CSGFLGRITEAFF | TGCAGCGGTTTTTTGGGGAGAATAACTGAAGCTTTCTTT
TRBJ2-1 | TRBV6-5 | TRBD2 | - | CASSSYLSGTPGEQFF | TGTGCCAGCAGTTCTTATCTGAGCGGGACCCCGGGTGAGCAGTTCTTC
TRBJ2-7 | TRBV5-4 | - | - | CASSPGLNYEQYF | TGTGCCAGCAGCCCGGGACTCAACTACGAGCAGTACTTC
TRBJ2-5 | TRBV7-7 | TRBD1 | - | CASSRLQGVGEETQYF | TGTGCCAGCAGCCGCCTCCAGGGGGTTGGGGAAGAGACCCAGTACTTC
TRBJ1-1 | TRBV5-5 | TRBD1 | - | CASSSNRGATEAFF | TGTGCCAGCAGCTCTAACAGGGGAGCCACTGAAGCTTTCTTT
TRBJ2-3 | TRBV7-9 | - | - | CASSSRLGTDTQYF | TGTGCCAGCAGCTCCCGACTAGGGACAGATACGCAGTATTTT
TRBJ2-7 | TRBV28 | TRBD2 | once | CASSILAASSYEQYF | TGTGCCAGCAGTATACTAGCGGCATCGAGCTACGAGCAGTACTTC
TRBJ2-2 | TRBV29-1 | TRBD1 | - | CSGTGDTGELFF | TGCAGCGGGACAGGGGACACCGGGGAGCTGTTTTTT
TRBJ2-2 | TRBV19 | TRBD1 | many | CASSPDRDSGELFF | TGTGCCAGTAGCCCTGACAGGGATTCAGGGGAGCTGTTTTTT
TRBJ2-5 | TRBV2 | TRBD1 | - | CAKGGRETQYF | TGTGCCAAAGGGGGCCGGGAGACCCAGTACTTC
TRBJ2-3 | TRBV2 | - | - | CASLYTDTQYF | TGTGCCAGCCTCTACACAGATACGCAGTATTTT
TRBJ1-1 | TRBV9 | - | - | CASSVGVRGNTEAFF | TGTGCCAGCAGCGTAGGGGTAAGGGGGAACACTGAAGCTTTCTTT
TRBJ1-6 | TRBV5-8 | - | few | CASSWLGSPLHF | TGTGCCAGCAGCTGGCTAGGATCACCCCTCCACTTT
TRBJ1-5 | TRBV5-5 | - | few | CASSFAPDWGLQPQHF | TGTGCCAGCAGCTTTGCCCCGGACTGGGGACTTCAGCCCCAGCATTTT
TRBJ2-1 | TRBV19 | - | - | CASSGALTYEQFF | TGTGCCAGTAGTGGGGCCCTCACATATGAGCAGTTCTTC
TRBJ1-1 | TRBV29-1 | TRBD1 | - | CSVELRGLRAFF | TGCAGCGTTGAGCTAAGGGGGCTGAGAGCTTTCTTT